This entry lists 10 T cell receptor beta chains sequenced from one sample in a study of shared clonotypes between healthy human individuals. Profiling relied on immunoSEQ multiplex PCR, and the TCRdb table lists in-frame clones only, not all of them. The sample includes 740,000 or so clones, around 78% of them seen just once. What was sequenced was memory CD4+ T cells sorted from blood. Subset in this sample: CD45RA-negative fraction. All receptors come from a woman under 40 in good health.

The genes are TRBV6-5 and TRBJ2-2; a possible D gene is TRBD2 (6 bases). Trimming took off 6 bases at V and 5 bases at J, with 13 bases between the two ends. Germline lookup yields CDR1 MNHEY and CDR2 SVGAGI. This CDR3 contains 14 residues. The CDR3 DNA sequence: TGTGCCAGCAGCACCGGGACTGTTACCGGGGAGCTGTTTTTT. It encodes CASSTGTVTGELFF.

The V call is TRBV5-1, the J call TRBJ2-7; 8 nucleotides line up with TRBD2. V shed 0 bases, J shed 7 bases, and the junction held 9 bases outside the gene matches. CDR1 is SGHRS and CDR2 is YFSETQ in the germline V gene. The CDR3 contains 15 residues. The CDR3 DNA follows: TGCGCCAGCAGCTTGGAGAGCGGGAGTTTTGAGGAGCAGTACTTC. Translated: CASSLESGSFEEQYF.

V and J are TRBV19 and TRBJ1-5, with 8 bases lining up with TRBD1. The CDR3 covers 15 residues. The V gene end was trimmed by 9 bases and the J gene end by 0 bases; junction bases not matched to a gene: 7. Per germline, CDR1 LNHDA and CDR2 SQIVND (reference sequence). The CDR3 protein is CASAQGENSNQPQHF. CDR3 bases: TGTGCCAGCGCACAGGGGGAAAATAGCAATCAGCCCCAGCATTTT. The variable domain in full, completed from reference TRBV19 and TRBJ1-5, reads DGGITQSPKYLFRKEGQNVTLSCEQNLNHDAMYWYRQDPGQGLRLIYYSQIVNDFQKGDIAEGYSVSREKKESFPLTVTSAQKNPTAFYLCASAQGENSNQPQHFGDGTRLSIL.

The chain combines TRBV5-1 with TRBJ1-4, with D tentatively TRBD1 (6 bases). V dropped 4 bases and J dropped 2 bases, with 12 bases sitting between them. This CDR3 region has 15 residues. From germline, CDR1 is SGHRS and CDR2 YFSETQ. The CDR3 sequence: CASSIGRGTNEKLFF. The DNA of the CDR3 is TGCGCCAGCAGCATTGGGAGGGGGACTAATGAAAAACTGTTTTTT.

The V and J genes are TRBV30 and TRBJ2-1; D uncertain. Germline V gene data show CDR1 as GTSNPN and CDR2 as SVGIG (reference sequence). The CDR3 totals 13 residues. Between the trimmed V and J ends, which lost 0 bases and 10 bases, there was a span of 13 bases. Here the CDR3 DNA reads TGTGCCTGGAGTGTCTGGATCAGTCGGGAGCAGTTCTTC. The encoded protein is CAWSVWISREQFF.

V is TRBV6-6 and J is TRBJ2-1, with 11 bases that match TRBD1. Germline V gene lookup returns CDR1 MNHNY and CDR2 SVGAGI (reference sequence). Trimming at V came to 4 bases and at J to 8 bases, leaving 7 bases not matched to a gene. The CDR3 totals 15 residues. As DNA, the CDR3 is TGTGCCAGCAGTTTGTGGGACAGGGGGGTCTATGAGCAGTTCTTC. Its translation is CASSLWDRGVYEQFF.

The chain recombines TRBV19 with TRBJ2-7; 9 positions agree with TRBD1. V was clipped by 5 bases and J by 2 bases; unmatched bases: 7. The germline CDR1 and CDR2 sequences are LNHDA and SQIVND (reference sequence). The CDR3 runs to 15 residues. The CDR3 loop reads CASSVGTGYAYEQYF. The DNA for the CDR3 is TGTGCCAGTAGTGTCGGGACAGGGTATGCCTACGAGCAGTACTTC. Full variable domain (outside the CDR3, taken from reference TRBV19 and TRBJ2-7): DGGITQSPKYLFRKEGQNVTLSCEQNLNHDAMYWYRQDPGQGLRLIYYSQIVNDFQKGDIAEGYSVSREKKESFPLTVTSAQKNPTAFYLCASSVGTGYAYEQYFGPGTRLTVT.

The chain couples TRBV28 to TRBJ1-2, with 7 bases lining up with TRBD1. The J segment lost 3 bases and the V segment lost 5 bases, leaving 3 bases of the junction unmatched. CDR3 size: 13 residues. Germline V lookup: CDR1 MDHEN, CDR2 SYDVKM. The CDR3 DNA follows: TGTGCCAGCAGTCCACAGGGGCACTATGGCTACACCTTC. Protein sequence: CASSPQGHYGYTF.

Here the CDR3 reads CASSQVGLARHTGELFF. The CDR3, as DNA: TGCGCCAGCAGCCAAGTAGGACTAGCGAGGCACACCGGGGAGCTGTTTTTT. The rearrangement links TRBV4-1 to TRBJ2-2; 9 bases fit TRBD2. Germline V gene data show CDR1 as MGHRA and CDR2 as YSYEKL. The CDR3 is made up of 17 amino acids. Germline trimming cut 1 base from V and 3 bases from J; bases unmatched to any gene: 6.

The chain is built from TRBV6-1 and TRBJ2-7; the D gene is possibly TRBD1 (6 bases). The V end was cut by 8 bases, the J end by 3 bases, with 17 bases between. The CDR3 runs to 14 residues. The germline CDR1 and CDR2 sequences are MNHNS and SASEGT. The CDR3 spells CASGTTGTYYEQYF. The CDR3, as DNA: TGTGCCAGCGGGACCACCGGGACATACTACGAGCAGTACTTC.